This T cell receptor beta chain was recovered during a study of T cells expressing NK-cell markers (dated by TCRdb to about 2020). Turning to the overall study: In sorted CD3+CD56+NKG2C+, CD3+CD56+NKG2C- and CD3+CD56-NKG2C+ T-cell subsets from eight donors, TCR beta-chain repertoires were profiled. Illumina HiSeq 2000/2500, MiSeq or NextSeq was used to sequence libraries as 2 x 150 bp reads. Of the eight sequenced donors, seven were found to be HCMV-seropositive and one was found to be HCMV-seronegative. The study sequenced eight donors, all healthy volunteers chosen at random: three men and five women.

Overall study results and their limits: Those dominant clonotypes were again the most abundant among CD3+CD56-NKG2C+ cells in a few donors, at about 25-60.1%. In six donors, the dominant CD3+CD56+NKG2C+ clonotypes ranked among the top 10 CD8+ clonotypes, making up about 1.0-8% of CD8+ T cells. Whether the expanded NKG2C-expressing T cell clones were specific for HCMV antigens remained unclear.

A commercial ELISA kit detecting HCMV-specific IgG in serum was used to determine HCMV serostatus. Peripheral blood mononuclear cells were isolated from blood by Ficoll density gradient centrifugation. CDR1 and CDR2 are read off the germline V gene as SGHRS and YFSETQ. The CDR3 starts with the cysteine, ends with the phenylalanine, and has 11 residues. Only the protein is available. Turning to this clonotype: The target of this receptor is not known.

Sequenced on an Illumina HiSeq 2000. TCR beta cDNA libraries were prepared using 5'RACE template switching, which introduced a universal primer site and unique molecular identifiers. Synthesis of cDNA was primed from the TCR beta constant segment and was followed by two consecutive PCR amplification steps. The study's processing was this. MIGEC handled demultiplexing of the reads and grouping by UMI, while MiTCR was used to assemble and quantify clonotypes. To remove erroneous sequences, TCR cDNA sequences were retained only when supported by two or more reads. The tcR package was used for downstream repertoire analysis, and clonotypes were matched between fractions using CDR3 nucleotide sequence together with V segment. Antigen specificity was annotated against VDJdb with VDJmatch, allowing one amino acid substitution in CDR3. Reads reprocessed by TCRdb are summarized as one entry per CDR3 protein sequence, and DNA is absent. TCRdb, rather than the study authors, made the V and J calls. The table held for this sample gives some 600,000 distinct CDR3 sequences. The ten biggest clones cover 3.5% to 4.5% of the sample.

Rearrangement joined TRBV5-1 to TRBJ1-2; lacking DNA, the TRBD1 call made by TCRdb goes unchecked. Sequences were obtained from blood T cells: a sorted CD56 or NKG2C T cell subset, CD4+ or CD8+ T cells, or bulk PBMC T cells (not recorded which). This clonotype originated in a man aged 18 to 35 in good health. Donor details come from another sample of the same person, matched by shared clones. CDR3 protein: CASAGPYGYTF.